Shown below are 27 T cell receptor beta chains from a single sample sequenced in a study of CD8 T cells in Susac syndrome. RNA, at about 0.45 to 1 ug, was reverse transcribed with random hexamers. MiXCR, applied by TCRdb to the immunoSEQ multiplex PCR reads, yields one record per CDR3 protein. Here the sample spans about 170,000 distinct CDR3 sequences, approximately 94% being singletons. Material for sequencing was CD4+ T cells from PBMCs. These receptors originate from a human donor with multiple sclerosis.

The chain links TRBV2 to TRBJ1-5; D might be TRBD1 (5 bases). V was clipped by 8 bases and J by 3 bases, with 11 bases between them. The germline V gene encodes CDR1 SNHLY and CDR2 FYNNEI. The CDR3 contains 13 residues. The DNA of the CDR3 is TGTGCCAGCTACGGGGGGTTCAATCAGCCCCAGCATTTT. This sequence encodes CASYGGFNQPQHF.

The chain links TRBV30 to TRBJ1-5; D perhaps matches TRBD1 (5 bases). The V gene's germline CDR1 is GTSNPN and CDR2 SVGIG (reference sequence). This CDR3 is built from 13 residues. V lost 0 bases, J lost 11 bases, and 14 bases lay in between. The CDR3 nucleotides are TGTGCCTGGAGTGTATCGGATGAACAGGCCCAGCATTTT. Protein product: CAWSVSDEQAQHF.

The genes are TRBV19 and TRBJ1-1; possible D gene TRBD1, 6 bases. The CDR3 contains 14 residues. The germline V gene encodes CDR1 LNHDA and CDR2 SQIVND (reference sequence). The ends were cut back, 6 bases at V and 2 bases at J, with 13 bases in the middle. The CDR3 DNA is TGTGCCAGTAGGAGAAGGGGGTTAAACACTGAAGCTTTCTTT. It specifies CASRRRGLNTEAFF.

This clonotype was picked up one time. The rearrangement joins TRBV15 to TRBJ2-7, with D hard to call. This CDR3 comprises 15 residues. Germline lookup yields CDR1 LNHNV and CDR2 YYDKDF (reference sequence). V was clipped by 4 bases and J by 6 bases, with 19 bases between them. CDR3 region: CATSMGSSIPREQYF. The CDR3 region has the DNA TGTGCCACCAGCATGGGATCATCAATCCCCCGCGAGCAGTACTTC.

This chain connects TRBV7-3 to TRBJ2-1; 8 nucleotides align to TRBD2. CDR1 and CDR2 from the germline V gene are SGHTA and FQGTGA. The CDR3 contains 15 residues. The V segment lost 5 bases and the J segment 7 bases; nucleotides outside the gene matches: 10. In DNA form, the CDR3 reads TGTGCCAGCAGCCCTCCCGGGAGGGGGTCGAATGAGCAGTTCTTC. Its protein product is CASSPPGRGSNEQFF.

The rearrangement uses TRBV20-1 and TRBJ1-1; D not resolved. The CDR3 runs to 14 residues. Germline V lookup: CDR1 DFQATT, CDR2 SNEGSKA (reference sequence). Trimming shortened V by 3 bases and J by 10 bases, and 21 bases separated the two germline ends. In DNA, the CDR3 is TGCAGTGCTAGCGGGAGGACGGTGCCGAGGGCAGCTTTCTTT. Its translation is CSASGRTVPRAAFF.

The V gene is TRBV3-1, the J gene TRBJ2-7; D is uncertain. Germline CDR1 LGHDT, CDR2 YNNKEL (reference sequence). V gave up 4 bases and J gave up 7 bases, with 14 bases separating them. The CDR3 spans 13 residues. The CDR3 protein is CASSLQAPGEQYF. The CDR3 coding sequence is TGTGCCAGCAGCCTACAAGCGCCGGGTGAGCAGTACTTC.

This chain uses TRBV18 with TRBJ2-3; 7 positions agree with TRBD1. With 5 bases clipped from V and 2 bases from J, the junction kept 19 bases outside the gene matches. Germline V CDR1 and CDR2: KGHSH, LQKENI. The CDR3 is 19 amino acids. The CDR3 sequence is CASSAIPGQSIHTTDTQYF. CDR3 DNA: TGTGCCAGCTCAGCCATCCCGGGACAGTCGATCCACACCACAGATACGCAGTATTTT.

The V call is TRBV20-1, the J call TRBJ2-3; no firm D call. Germline V gene sequence: CDR1 DFQATT, CDR2 SNEGSKA (reference sequence). The CDR3 length is 17 residues. The V end lost 1 base, the J end lost 2 bases, and 19 bases lay between the germline ends. DNA of the CDR3: TGCAGTGCTAGAGGAGCCCCGTGGACCGCACCCACAGATACGCAGTATTTT. This gives the protein CSARGAPWTAPTDTQYF.

The rearrangement links TRBV15 to TRBJ2-1; no definite D call. The CDR3 has 15 amino acids. Germline assignment: CDR1 LNHNV and CDR2 YYDKDF (reference sequence). Trimming pared 0 bases from V and 7 bases from J, leaving 13 bases between. This CDR3 reads CATSRDRRQNNEQFF. CDR3 sequence (DNA): TGTGCCACCAGCAGAGATCGGCGGCAGAATAATGAGCAGTTCTTC. Combining the CDR3 with reference TRBV15 and TRBJ2-1 gives the whole variable domain DAMVIQNPRYQVTQFGKPVTLSCSQTLNHNVMYWYQQKSSQAPKLLFHYYDKDFNNEADTPDNFQSRRPNTSFCFLDIRSPGLGDTAMYLCATSRDRRQNNEQFFGPGTRLTVL.

This rearrangement joins TRBV20-1 to TRBJ2-7; D gene uncertain. This CDR3 has 12 residues. Germline V lookup: CDR1 DFQATT, CDR2 SNEGSKA (reference sequence). Trimming removed 4 bases at V and 3 bases at J, with 10 bases between. CDR3 region: CSATQDGYEQYF. The CDR3 DNA is TGCAGTGCTACCCAGGACGGCTACGAGCAGTACTTC.

The rearrangement joins TRBV15 to TRBJ1-1; perhaps TRBD1 as D (6 bases). The CDR3 spans 14 residues. V was trimmed by 4 bases and J by 2 bases, leaving 11 bases between them. Germline V CDR1 and CDR2: LNHNV, YYDKDF (reference sequence). CDR3: CATSKDRYNTEAFF. As DNA, the CDR3 is TGTGCCACCAGCAAAGACAGGTATAACACTGAAGCTTTCTTT.

The rearrangement links TRBV10-3 to TRBJ1-1; D is uncertain. V was trimmed by 2 bases and J by 0 bases, leaving 13 bases between them. This CDR3 comprises 16 residues. In germline, CDR1 is ENHRY, CDR2 SYGVKD. CDR3 in amino acids: CAISEGPGLMNTEAFF. CDR3 nucleotide sequence: TGTGCCATCAGTGAGGGGCCAGGCCTCATGAACACTGAAGCTTTCTTT.

The V call is TRBV29-1, the J call TRBJ1-1; 7 bases are a match to TRBD1. The V segment lost 3 bases and the J segment 5 bases; nucleotides outside the gene matches: 6. Germline V CDR1 and CDR2: SQVTM, ANQGSEA. The CDR3 length is 13 residues. Here the CDR3 DNA reads TGCAGCGTTGAGAAGGGGGCGCGAACTGAAGCTTTCTTT. Translating it yields CSVEKGARTEAFF.

The genes are TRBV3-1 and TRBJ2-5; 8 nucleotides line up with TRBD2. The V and J ends lost 4 bases and 2 bases, in that order; junction bases with no gene match: 9. The CDR3 totals 16 residues. The germline V gene has CDR1 LGHDT and CDR2 YNNKEL (reference sequence). The CDR3 DNA is TGTGCCAGCAGCCTCCCACTAGCGGACTTACAAGAGACCCAGTACTTC. This encodes CASSLPLADLQETQYF.

The CDR3 region is CASSTLAGDQETQYF. CDR3 sequence (DNA): TGTGCCAGCAGTACCTTAGCGGGAGACCAAGAGACCCAGTACTTC. V usage is TRBV12-3 or TRBV12-4 and J usage is TRBJ2-5; TRBD2 aligns across 9 bases. The CDR3 length is 15 residues. After removal of 5 bases from V and 0 bases from J, the junction contained 4 bases not matched to a gene.

This sequence joins TRBV10-2 and TRBJ2-7, with TRBD2 matching over 9 bases. CDR3 length: 13 residues. Trimming removed 7 bases from V and 0 bases from J; junction bases left unmatched: 1. From germline, CDR1 is WSHSY and CDR2 SAAADI. CDR3 nucleotides: TGCGCCAGCAAGACTAGCGGCTCCTACGAGCAGTACTTC. Protein: CASKTSGSYEQYF.

The chain uses TRBV28 and TRBJ2-3; D ambiguous. The CDR3 contains 13 residues. Trimming took off 5 bases at V and 3 bases at J, with 9 bases between the two ends. CDR1 and CDR2 (germline): MDHEN, SYDVKM. CDR3 region: CASSSPTTDTQYF. The CDR3 DNA is TGTGCCAGCAGTAGCCCAACTACAGATACGCAGTATTTT.

This clonotype is a singleton in its sample. V usage is TRBV18 and J usage is TRBJ2-5; 8 bases are a match to TRBD1. CDR3 size: 15 residues. V lost 6 bases to trimming and J lost 2 bases; unmatched junction nucleotides: 8. CDR1 is KGHSH, CDR2 LQKENI, per germline. Here the CDR3 reads CASSQGQGTQETQYF. Written as DNA, the CDR3 is TGTGCCAGCTCCCAAGGACAGGGAACTCAAGAGACCCAGTACTTC.

This clonotype was counted a few times. The chain joins TRBV5-1 to TRBJ2-1; a weak D match, TRBD1 (6 bases). The germline CDR1 and CDR2 sequences are SGHRS and YFSETQ. This CDR3 is 16 amino acids long. Between the trimmed V and J ends, which lost 0 bases and 0 bases, there was a span of 10 bases. CDR3 nucleotide sequence: TGCGCCAGCAGCTTGGGGACAGTGAGCTCCTACAATGAGCAGTTCTTC. As protein: CASSLGTVSSYNEQFF.

This chain joins TRBV3-1 and TRBJ2-7; 8 bases fit TRBD2. J lost 3 bases, V lost 0 bases, and 1 base had no gene match. Germline loops: CDR1 LGHDT, CDR2 YNNKEL (reference sequence). This CDR3 has 14 amino acids. CDR3 amino acids: CASSQDAGGYEQYF. CDR3 in DNA: TGTGCCAGCAGCCAAGATGCGGGAGGCTACGAGCAGTACTTC.

The chain couples TRBV7-6 to TRBJ2-1, with a tentative D call TRBD2 (6 bases). The V gene's germline CDR1 is SGHVS and CDR2 FNYEAQ. This CDR3 is 15 amino acids long. V was clipped by 3 bases and J by 9 bases, with 18 bases between them. The CDR3 DNA reads as TGTGCCAGCAGCTTGACCCGGGACTCCCATCCTGAGCAGTTCTTC. It translates to CASSLTRDSHPEQFF.

This chain links TRBV7-2 with TRBJ2-4; D possibly matches TRBD1 or TRBD2 (5 bases each). Germline V gene data show CDR1 as SGHTA and CDR2 as FQGNSA. Trimming cost V 4 bases and J 9 bases, with 16 bases left between them. This CDR3 is built from 14 residues. The CDR3 protein is CASSSSRGLGIQYF. CDR3 DNA: TGTGCCAGCAGCTCCTCTCGGGGCTTAGGCATTCAGTACTTC.

Only one count was recorded for this clonotype. The chain links TRBV7-3 to TRBJ2-3; D is uncertain. Trimming pared 4 bases from V and 4 bases from J, leaving 9 bases between. CDR3 size: 13 residues. CDR1 SGHTA and CDR2 FQGTGA come from the germline V gene. The DNA of the CDR3 is TGTGCCAGCAGCTCAACGACGTCAGATACGCAGTATTTT. Its translation: CASSSTTSDTQYF.

This chain links TRBV5-1 with TRBJ2-5; a possible D gene is TRBD2 (6 bases). The CDR3 covers 15 residues. CDR1 SGHRS and CDR2 YFSETQ come from the germline V gene. The ends were cut back, 0 bases at V and 5 bases at J, with 14 bases in the middle. The CDR3 region has the DNA TGCGCCAGCAGCTTGGGGACTACACCTGGGGAGACCCAGTACTTC. It codes for CASSLGTTPGETQYF.

The chain combines TRBV12-3 or TRBV12-4 with TRBJ2-5; D possibly corresponds to TRBD2 (6 bases). This CDR3 has 13 residues. Deletions cut 8 bases from V and 6 bases from J, with 16 bases between. CDR3 loop: CASLGTGEKTQYF. The CDR3 coding sequence is TGTGCCAGCCTCGGGACGGGAGAAAAGACCCAGTACTTC.

The V call is TRBV3-1, the J call TRBJ1-1; D possibly corresponds to TRBD1 (6 bases). The CDR3 length is 15 residues. Trimming shortened V by 4 bases and J by 1 base, and 13 bases separated the two germline ends. CDR1 LGHDT and CDR2 YNNKEL come from the germline V gene (reference sequence). This CDR3 is CASSLKDRPNTEAFF. The CDR3 nucleotides are TGTGCCAGCAGCCTTAAAGACAGGCCGAACACTGAAGCTTTCTTT.